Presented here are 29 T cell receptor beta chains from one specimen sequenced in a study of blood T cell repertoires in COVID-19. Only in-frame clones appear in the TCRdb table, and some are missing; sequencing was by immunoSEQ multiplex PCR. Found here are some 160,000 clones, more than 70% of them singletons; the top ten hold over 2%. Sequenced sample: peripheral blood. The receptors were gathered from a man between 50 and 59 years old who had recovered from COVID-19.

The CDR3 loop is CASSFGEAVIWFF. In DNA, the CDR3 is TGTGCCAGCAGCTTCGGGGAAGCGGTGATATGGTTCTTC. The genes are TRBV5-6 and TRBJ2-1, with D maybe TRBD2 (5 bases). The CDR3 consists of 13 residues. Germline lookup yields CDR1 SGHDT and CDR2 YYEEEE. Between the trimmed V and J ends, which lost 2 bases and 15 bases, there was a span of 18 bases.

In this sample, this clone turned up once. CDR3 sequence (DNA): TGTGCCAGCAACGGTCCAAGACAGGCCACTAAGGGCAATCAGCCCCAGCATTTT. Encoded protein: CASNGPRQATKGNQPQHF. This rearrangement joins TRBV27 to TRBJ1-5; D possibly corresponds to TRBD1 (6 bases). Trimming pared 7 bases from V and 2 bases from J, leaving 24 bases between. There are 18 residues in the CDR3. In germline, CDR1 is MNHEY, CDR2 SMNVEV (reference sequence).

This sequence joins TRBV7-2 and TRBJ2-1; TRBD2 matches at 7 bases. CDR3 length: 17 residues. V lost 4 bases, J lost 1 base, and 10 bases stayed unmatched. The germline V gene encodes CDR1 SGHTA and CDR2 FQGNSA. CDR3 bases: TGTGCCAGCAGCTGGGAGGGGACGCGTAATTCCTACAATGAGCAGTTCTTC. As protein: CASSWEGTRNSYNEQFF.

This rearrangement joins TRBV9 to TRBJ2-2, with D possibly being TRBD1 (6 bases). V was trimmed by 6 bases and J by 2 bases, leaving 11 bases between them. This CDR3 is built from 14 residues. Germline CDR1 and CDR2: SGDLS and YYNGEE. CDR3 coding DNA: TGTGCCAGCAACGGGACATATAACACCGGGGAGCTGTTTTTT. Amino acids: CASNGTYNTGELFF.

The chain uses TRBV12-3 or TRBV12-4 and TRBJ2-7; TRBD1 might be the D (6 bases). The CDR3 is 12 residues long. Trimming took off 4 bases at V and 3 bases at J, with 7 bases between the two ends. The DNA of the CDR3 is TGTGCCAGCAGTTCACAGGGCTACGAGCAGTACTTC. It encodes CASSSQGYEQYF.

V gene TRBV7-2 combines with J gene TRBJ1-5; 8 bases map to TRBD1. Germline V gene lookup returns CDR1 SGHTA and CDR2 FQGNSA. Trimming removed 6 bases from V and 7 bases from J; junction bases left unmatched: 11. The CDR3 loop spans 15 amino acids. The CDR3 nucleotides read TGTGCCAGCAGACCAACTGGACAGGGAGGGCAGCCCCAGCATTTT. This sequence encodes CASRPTGQGGQPQHF.

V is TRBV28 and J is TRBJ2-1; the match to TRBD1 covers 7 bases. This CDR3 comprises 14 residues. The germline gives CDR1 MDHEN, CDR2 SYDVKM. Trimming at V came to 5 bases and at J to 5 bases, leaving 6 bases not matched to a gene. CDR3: CASSPPTGNNEQFF. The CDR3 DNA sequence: TGTGCCAGCAGTCCTCCGACAGGGAACAATGAGCAGTTCTTC.

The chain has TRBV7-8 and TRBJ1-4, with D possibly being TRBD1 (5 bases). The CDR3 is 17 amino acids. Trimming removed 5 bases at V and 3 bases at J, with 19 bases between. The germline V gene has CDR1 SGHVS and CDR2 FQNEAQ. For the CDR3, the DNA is TGTGCCAGCAGCCATACAGGCCGGAAAACCTCTAATGAAAAACTGTTTTTT. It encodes CASSHTGRKTSNEKLFF.

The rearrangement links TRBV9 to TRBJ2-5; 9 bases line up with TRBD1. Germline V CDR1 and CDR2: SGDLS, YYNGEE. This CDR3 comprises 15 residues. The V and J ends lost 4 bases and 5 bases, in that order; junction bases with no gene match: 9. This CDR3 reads CASSPQDRGRETQYF. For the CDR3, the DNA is TGTGCCAGCAGCCCCCAGGACAGGGGTAGGGAGACCCAGTACTTC.

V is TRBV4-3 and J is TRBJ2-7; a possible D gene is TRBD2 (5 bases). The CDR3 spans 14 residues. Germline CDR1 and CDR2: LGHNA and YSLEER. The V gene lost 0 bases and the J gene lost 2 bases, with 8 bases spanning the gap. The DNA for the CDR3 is TGCGCCAGCAGCCAAGATGAGGGAGCCTACGAGCAGTACTTC. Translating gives CASSQDEGAYEQYF.

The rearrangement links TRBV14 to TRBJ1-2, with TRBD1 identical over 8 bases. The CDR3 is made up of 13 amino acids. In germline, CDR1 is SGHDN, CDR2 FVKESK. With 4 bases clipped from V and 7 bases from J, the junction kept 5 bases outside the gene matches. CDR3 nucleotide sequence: TGTGCCAGCAGCCGCAGGGGGCGGAGTGGCTACACCTTC. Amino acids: CASSRRGRSGYTF.

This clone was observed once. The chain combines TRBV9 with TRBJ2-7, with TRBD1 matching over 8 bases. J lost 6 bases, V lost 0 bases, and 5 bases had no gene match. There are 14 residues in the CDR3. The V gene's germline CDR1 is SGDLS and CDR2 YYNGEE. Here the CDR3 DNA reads TGTGCCAGCAGCGTAGCGGCAGGGGGCGGCGAGCAGTACTTC. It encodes CASSVAAGGGEQYF. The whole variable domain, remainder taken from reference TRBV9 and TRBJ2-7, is DSGVTQTPKHLITATGQRVTLRCSPRSGDLSVYWYQQSLDQGLQFLIQYYNGEERAKGNILERFSAQQFPDLHSELNLSSLELGDSALYFCASSVAAGGGEQYFGPGTRLTVT.

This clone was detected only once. In DNA form, the CDR3 reads TGTGCCAGCAGTCGACAGGGGTCGACTGGAAACACCATATATTTT. Translation gives CASSRQGSTGNTIYF. V gene TRBV6-5 combines with J gene TRBJ1-3, with TRBD1 matching 8 bases. The germline V gene has CDR1 MNHEY and CDR2 SVGAGI. CDR3 size: 15 residues. Losses at the gene ends were 5 bases for V and 2 bases for J; bases not matched to a gene: 5.

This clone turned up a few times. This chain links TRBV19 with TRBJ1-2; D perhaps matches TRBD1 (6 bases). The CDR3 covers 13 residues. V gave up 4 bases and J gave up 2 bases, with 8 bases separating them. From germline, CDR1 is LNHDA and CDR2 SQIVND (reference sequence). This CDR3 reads CASSRGGNYGYTF. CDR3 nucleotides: TGTGCCAGTAGTAGGGGGGGCAACTATGGCTACACCTTC.

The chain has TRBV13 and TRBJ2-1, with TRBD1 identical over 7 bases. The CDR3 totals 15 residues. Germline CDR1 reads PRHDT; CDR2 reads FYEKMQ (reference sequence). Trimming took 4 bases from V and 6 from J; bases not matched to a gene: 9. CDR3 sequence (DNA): TGTGCCAGCAGCTCTCGGAACAGGGGAGTCAATGAGCAGTTCTTC. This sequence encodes CASSSRNRGVNEQFF. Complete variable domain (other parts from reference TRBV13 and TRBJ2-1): AAGVIQSPRHLIKEKRETATLKCYPIPRHDTVYWYQQGPGQDPQFLISFYEKMQSDKGSIPDRFSAQQFSDYHSELNMSSLELGDSALYFCASSSRNRGVNEQFFGPGTRLTVL.

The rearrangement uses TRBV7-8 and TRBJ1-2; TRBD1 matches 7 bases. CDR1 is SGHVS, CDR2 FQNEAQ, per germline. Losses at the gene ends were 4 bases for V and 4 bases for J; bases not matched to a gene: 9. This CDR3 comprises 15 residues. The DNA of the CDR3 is TGTGCCAGCAGCTCAGACAGGGTGCAGTCCTATGGCTACACCTTC. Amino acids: CASSSDRVQSYGYTF.

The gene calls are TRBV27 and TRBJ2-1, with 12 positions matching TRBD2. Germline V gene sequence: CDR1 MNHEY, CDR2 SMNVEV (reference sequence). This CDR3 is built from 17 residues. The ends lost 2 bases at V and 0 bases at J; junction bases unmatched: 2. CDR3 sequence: CASSLTSGRSSYNEQFF. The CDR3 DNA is TGTGCCAGCAGTTTAACTAGCGGGAGGTCCTCCTACAATGAGCAGTTCTTC.

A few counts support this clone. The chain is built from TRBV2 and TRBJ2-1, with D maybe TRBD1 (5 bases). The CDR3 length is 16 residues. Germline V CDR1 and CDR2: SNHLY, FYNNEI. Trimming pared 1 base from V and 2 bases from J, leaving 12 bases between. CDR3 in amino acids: CASSEVGVGPYNEQFF. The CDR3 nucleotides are TGTGCCAGCAGTGAAGTAGGGGTCGGCCCCTACAATGAGCAGTTCTTC.

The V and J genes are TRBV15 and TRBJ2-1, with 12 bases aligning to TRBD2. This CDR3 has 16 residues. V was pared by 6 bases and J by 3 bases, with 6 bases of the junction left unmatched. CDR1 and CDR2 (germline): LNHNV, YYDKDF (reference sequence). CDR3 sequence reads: CATRETSGGSYNEQFF. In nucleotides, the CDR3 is TGTGCCACCAGAGAGACTAGCGGGGGCAGCTACAATGAGCAGTTCTTC.

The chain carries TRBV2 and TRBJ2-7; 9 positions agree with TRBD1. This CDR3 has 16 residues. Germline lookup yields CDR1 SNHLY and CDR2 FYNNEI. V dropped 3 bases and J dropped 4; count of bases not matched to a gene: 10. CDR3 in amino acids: CASSEQTGGRLYEQYF. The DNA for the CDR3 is TGTGCCAGCAGTGAGCAGACAGGGGGTAGGTTATACGAGCAGTACTTC.

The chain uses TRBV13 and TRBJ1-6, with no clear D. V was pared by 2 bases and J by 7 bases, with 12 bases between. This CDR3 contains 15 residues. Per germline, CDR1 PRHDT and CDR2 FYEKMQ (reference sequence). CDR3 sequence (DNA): TGTGCCAGCAGCTTAATGGGAGGGAACAATTCACCCCTCCACTTT. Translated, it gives CASSLMGGNNSPLHF.

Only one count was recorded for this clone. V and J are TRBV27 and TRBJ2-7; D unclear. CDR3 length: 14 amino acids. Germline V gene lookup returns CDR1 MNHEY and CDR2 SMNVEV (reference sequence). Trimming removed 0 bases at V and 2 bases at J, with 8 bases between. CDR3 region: CASSLSLPPYEQYF. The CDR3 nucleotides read TGTGCCAGCAGTTTATCCCTCCCTCCCTACGAGCAGTACTTC.

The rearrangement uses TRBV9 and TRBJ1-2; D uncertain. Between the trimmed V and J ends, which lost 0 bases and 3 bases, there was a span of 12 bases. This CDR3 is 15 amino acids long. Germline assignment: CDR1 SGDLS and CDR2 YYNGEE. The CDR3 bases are TGTGCCAGCAGCGTAGGCTCCCCTCGGGACTATGGCTACACCTTC. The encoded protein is CASSVGSPRDYGYTF.

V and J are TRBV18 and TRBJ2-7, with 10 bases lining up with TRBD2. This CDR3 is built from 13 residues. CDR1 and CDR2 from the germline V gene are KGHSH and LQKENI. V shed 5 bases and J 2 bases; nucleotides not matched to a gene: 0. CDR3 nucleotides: TGTGCCAGCTCAGGACTAGCGGCCTACGAGCAGTACTTC. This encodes CASSGLAAYEQYF.

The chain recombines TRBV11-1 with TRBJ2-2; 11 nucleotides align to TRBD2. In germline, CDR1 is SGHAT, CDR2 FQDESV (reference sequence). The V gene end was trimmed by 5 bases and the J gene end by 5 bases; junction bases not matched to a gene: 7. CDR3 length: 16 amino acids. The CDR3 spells CASSPRTSGRTGELFF. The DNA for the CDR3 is TGTGCCAGCAGCCCACGGACTAGCGGGCGGACCGGGGAGCTGTTTTTT.

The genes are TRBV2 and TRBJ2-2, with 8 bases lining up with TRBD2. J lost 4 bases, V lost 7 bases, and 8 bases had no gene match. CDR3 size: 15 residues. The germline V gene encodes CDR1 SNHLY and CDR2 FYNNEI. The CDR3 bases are TGTGCCAGCAAGCTTATCGGGGGGGGCACCGGGGAGCTGTTTTTT. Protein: CASKLIGGGTGELFF.

The CDR3, as DNA: TGTGCCAGCACCCCCCCGAGGGTAGCGGGAAGCTACAATGAGCAGTTCTTC. Amino acids: CASTPPRVAGSYNEQFF. V usage is TRBV7-2 and J usage is TRBJ2-1; 8 bases fit TRBD2. CDR1 and CDR2 (germline): SGHTA, FQGNSA. CDR3 size: 17 residues. The V gene end was trimmed by 7 bases and the J gene end by 3 bases; junction bases not matched to a gene: 14.

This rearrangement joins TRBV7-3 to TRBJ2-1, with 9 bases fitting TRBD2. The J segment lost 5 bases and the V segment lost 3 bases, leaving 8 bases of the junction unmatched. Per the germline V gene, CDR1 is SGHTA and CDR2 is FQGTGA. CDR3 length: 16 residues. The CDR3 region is CASSFPGRGGHNEQFF. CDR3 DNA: TGTGCCAGCAGCTTCCCCGGGCGGGGGGGCCACAATGAGCAGTTCTTC.

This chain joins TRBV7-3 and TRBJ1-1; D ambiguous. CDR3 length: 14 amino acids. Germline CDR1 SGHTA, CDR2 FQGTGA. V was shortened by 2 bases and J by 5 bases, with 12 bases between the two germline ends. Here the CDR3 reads CASSLSPTGTEAFF. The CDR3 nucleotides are TGTGCCAGCAGCTTATCCCCGACGGGGACTGAAGCTTTCTTT.